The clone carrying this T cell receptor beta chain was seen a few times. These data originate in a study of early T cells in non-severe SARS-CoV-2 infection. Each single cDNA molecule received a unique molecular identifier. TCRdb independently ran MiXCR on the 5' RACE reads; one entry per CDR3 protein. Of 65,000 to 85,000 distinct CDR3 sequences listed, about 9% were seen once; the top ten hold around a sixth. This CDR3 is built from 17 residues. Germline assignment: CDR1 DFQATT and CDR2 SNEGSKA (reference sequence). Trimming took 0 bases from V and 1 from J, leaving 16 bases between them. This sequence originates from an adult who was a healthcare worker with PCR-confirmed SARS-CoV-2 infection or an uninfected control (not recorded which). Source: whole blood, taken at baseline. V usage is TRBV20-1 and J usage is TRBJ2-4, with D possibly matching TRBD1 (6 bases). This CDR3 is CSAREEWGLGAKNIQYF. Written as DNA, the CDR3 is TGCAGTGCTAGAGAGGAGTGGGGGCTGGGGGCCAAAAACATTCAGTACTTC.